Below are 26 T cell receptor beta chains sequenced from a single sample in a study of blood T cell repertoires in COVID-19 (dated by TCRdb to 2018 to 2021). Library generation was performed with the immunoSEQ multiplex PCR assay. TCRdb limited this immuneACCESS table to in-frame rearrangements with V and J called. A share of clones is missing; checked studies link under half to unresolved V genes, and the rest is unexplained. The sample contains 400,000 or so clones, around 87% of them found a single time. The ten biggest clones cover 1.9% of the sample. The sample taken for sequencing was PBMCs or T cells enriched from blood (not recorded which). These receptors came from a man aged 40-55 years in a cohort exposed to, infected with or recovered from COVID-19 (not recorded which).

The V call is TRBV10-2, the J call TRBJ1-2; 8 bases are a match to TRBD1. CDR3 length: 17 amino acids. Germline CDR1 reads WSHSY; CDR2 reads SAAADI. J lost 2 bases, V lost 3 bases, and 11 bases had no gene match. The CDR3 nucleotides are TGCGCCAGCAGTGATCGCGGAGCCTGGACAGGGAACTATGGCTACACCTTC. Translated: CASSDRGAWTGNYGYTF.

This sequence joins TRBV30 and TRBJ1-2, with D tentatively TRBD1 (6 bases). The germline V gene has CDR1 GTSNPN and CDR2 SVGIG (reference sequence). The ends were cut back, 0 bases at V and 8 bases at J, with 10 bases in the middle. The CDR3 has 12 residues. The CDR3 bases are TGTGCCTGGAGTGTTGGGGGCTGGGGCTACACCTTC. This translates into CAWSVGGWGYTF.

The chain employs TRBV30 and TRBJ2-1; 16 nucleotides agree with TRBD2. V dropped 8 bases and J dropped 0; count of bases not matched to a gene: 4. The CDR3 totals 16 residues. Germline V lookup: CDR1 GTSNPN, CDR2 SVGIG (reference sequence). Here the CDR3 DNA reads TGTGCCCGGGGACTAGCGGGAGGGAGCTCCTACAATGAGCAGTTCTTC. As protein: CARGLAGGSSYNEQFF.

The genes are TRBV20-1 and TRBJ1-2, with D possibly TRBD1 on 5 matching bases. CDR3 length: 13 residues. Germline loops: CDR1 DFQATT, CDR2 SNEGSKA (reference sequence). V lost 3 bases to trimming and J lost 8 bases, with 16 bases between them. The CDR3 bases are TGCAGTGCTAGTGTGGACACCGGACGGGGCTACACCTTC. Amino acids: CSASVDTGRGYTF.

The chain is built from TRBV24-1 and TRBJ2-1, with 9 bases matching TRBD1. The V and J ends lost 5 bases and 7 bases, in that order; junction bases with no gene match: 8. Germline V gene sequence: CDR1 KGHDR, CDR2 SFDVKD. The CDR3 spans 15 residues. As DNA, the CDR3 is TGTGCCACCAGTGTTTGGGGACAGGGTTTAAATGAGCAGTTCTTC. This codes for CATSVWGQGLNEQFF.

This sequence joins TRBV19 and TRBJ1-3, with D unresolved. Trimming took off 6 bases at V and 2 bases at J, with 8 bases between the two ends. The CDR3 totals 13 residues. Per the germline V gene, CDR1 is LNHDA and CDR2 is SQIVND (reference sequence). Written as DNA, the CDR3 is TGTGCCAGTAGCTTCCGGGCTGGAAACACCATATATTTT. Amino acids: CASSFRAGNTIYF.

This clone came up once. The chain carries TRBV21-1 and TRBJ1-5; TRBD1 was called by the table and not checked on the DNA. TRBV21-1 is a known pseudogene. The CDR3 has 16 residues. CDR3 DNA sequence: TGTGCCAGCAGCAAAGCCGGAACAGGGGACAATCAGCCCCAGCATTTT. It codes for CASSKAGTGDNQPQHF.

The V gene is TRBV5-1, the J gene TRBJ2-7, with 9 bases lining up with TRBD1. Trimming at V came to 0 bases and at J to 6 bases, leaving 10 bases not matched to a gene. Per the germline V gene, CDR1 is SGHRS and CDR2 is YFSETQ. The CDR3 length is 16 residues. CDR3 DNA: TGCGCCAGCAGCTTGGCCGTTTCGGGACAGGGTCTCGAGCAGTACTTC. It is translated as CASSLAVSGQGLEQYF.

The CDR3 DNA follows: TGTGCCAGCAGAAGGACAGTCCCCCTGGATACGCAGTATTTT. Translation gives CASRRTVPLDTQYF. The chain has TRBV28 and TRBJ2-3, with TRBD1 as a possible D gene (6 bases). V was trimmed by 6 bases and J by 6 bases, leaving 16 bases between them. Looked up from germline, CDR1 is MDHEN and CDR2 is SYDVKM. The CDR3 runs to 14 residues. The full variable domain, its missing parts supplied by reference TRBV28 and TRBJ2-3, is DVKVTQSSRYLVKRTGEKVFLECVQDMDHENMFWYRQDPGLGLRLIYFSYDVKMKEKGDIPEGYSVSREKKERFSLILESASTNQTSMYLCASRRTVPLDTQYFGPGTRLTVL.

CDR3 nucleotides: TGTGCCAGCATGCTCAGGGGTTACGAGCAGTACTTC. It encodes CASMLRGYEQYF. This chain links TRBV28 with TRBJ2-7; tentatively, D is TRBD1 (6 bases). CDR3 length equals 12 residues. The germline V and J ends were trimmed by 7 bases and 4 bases, with 11 bases remaining between them. Germline V gives CDR1 MDHEN, CDR2 SYDVKM. The full variable domain, in which reference TRBV28 and TRBJ2-7 provide the parts outside the CDR3, is DVKVTQSSRYLVKRTGEKVFLECVQDMDHENMFWYRQDPGLGLRLIYFSYDVKMKEKGDIPEGYSVSREKKERFSLILESASTNQTSMYLCASMLRGYEQYFGPGTRLTVT.

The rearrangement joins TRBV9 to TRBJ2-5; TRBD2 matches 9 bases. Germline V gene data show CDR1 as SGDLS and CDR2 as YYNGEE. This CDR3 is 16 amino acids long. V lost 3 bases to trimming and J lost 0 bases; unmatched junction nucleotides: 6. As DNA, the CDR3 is TGTGCCAGCAGCGATGAGGGGACTAGCTACCAAGAGACCCAGTACTTC. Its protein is CASSDEGTSYQETQYF.

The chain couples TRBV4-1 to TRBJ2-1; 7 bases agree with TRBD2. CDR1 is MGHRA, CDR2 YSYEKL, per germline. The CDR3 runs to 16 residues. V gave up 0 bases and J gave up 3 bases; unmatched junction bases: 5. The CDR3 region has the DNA TGCGCCAGCAGCCAAGAGCCCCGGACTAGCTACAATGAGCAGTTCTTC. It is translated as CASSQEPRTSYNEQFF.

The CDR3 sequence: CASSMPASGDLAFF. Written as DNA, the CDR3 is TGTGCCAGCAGTATGCCGGCCTCCGGGGATTTAGCTTTCTTT. The chain combines TRBV6-5 with TRBJ1-1; D remains ambiguous. The CDR3 sequence is 14 residues long. Germline CDR1 reads MNHEY; CDR2 reads SVGAGI. Deletions cut 5 bases from V and 10 bases from J, with 20 bases between.

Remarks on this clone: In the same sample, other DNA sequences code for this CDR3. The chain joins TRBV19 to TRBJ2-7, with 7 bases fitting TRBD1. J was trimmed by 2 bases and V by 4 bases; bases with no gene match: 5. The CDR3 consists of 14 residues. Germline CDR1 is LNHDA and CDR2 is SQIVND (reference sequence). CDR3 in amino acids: CASSTTGDPYEQYF. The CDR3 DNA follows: TGTGCCAGTAGTACAACAGGGGACCCCTACGAGCAGTACTTC. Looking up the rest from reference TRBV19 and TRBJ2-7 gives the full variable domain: DGGITQSPKYLFRKEGQNVTLSCEQNLNHDAMYWYRQDPGQGLRLIYYSQIVNDFQKGDIAEGYSVSREKKESFPLTVTSAQKNPTAFYLCASSTTGDPYEQYFGPGTRLTVT.

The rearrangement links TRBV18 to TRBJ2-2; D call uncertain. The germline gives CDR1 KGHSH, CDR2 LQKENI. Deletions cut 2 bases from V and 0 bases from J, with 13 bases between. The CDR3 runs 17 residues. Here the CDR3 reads CASSPGGSRTNTGELFF. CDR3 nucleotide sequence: TGTGCCAGCTCACCAGGCGGATCGAGAACGAACACCGGGGAGCTGTTTTTT.

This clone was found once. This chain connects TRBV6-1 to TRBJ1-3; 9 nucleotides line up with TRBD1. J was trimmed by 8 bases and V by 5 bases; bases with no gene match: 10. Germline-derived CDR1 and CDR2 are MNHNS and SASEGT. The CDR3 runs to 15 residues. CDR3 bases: TGTGCCAGCAGTACTCTCCGGGACAGGGTTGACACCATATATTTT. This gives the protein CASSTLRDRVDTIYF.

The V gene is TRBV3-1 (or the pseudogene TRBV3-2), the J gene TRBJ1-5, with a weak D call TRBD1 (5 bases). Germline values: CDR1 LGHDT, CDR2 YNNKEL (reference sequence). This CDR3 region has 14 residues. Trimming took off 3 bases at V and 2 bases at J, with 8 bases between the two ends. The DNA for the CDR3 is TGTGCCAGCAGCCACCAAGGGGGCAATCAGCCCCAGCATTTT. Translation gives CASSHQGGNQPQHF.

The CDR3 coding sequence is TGTGCCAGTAGTCCCCGGGGGGGAGCGGGAGGGCCAACAGATACGCAGTATTTT. This codes for CASSPRGGAGGPTDTQYF. This chain joins TRBV19 and TRBJ2-3; 10 nucleotides line up with TRBD2. The CDR3 covers 18 residues. From germline, CDR1 is LNHDA and CDR2 SQIVND (reference sequence). The J segment lost 3 bases and the V segment lost 5 bases, leaving 14 bases of the junction unmatched.

This chain's CDR3 is CASSRGLAGYNEQFF. CDR3 DNA sequence: TGTGCCAGCAGCAGGGGACTAGCGGGCTACAATGAGCAGTTCTTC. The V call is TRBV27, the J call TRBJ2-1, with 12 bases identical to TRBD2. The CDR3 spans 15 residues. V dropped 6 bases and J dropped 3; count of bases not matched to a gene: 3. CDR1 is MNHEY and CDR2 is SMNVEV in the germline V gene (reference sequence).

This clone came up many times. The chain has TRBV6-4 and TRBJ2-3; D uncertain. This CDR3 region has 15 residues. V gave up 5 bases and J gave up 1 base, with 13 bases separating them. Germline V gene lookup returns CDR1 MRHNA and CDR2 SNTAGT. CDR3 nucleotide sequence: TGTGCCAGCAGTCCCCACGCGGAAGGCACAGATACGCAGTATTTT. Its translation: CASSPHAEGTDTQYF.

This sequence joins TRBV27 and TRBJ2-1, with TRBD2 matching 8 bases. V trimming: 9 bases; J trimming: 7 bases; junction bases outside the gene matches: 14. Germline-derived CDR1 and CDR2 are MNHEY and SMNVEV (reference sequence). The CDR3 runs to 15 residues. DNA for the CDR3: TGTGCCAGTAGAACGACTAGCGCCCTCAGAAATGAGCAGTTCTTC. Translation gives CASRTTSALRNEQFF.

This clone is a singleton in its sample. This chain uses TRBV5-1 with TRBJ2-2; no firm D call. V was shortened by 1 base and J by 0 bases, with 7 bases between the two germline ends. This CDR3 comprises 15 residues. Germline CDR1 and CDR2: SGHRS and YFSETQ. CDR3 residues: CASSLTASNTGELFF. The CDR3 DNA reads TGCGCCAGCAGCTTGACAGCTTCGAACACCGGGGAGCTGTTTTTT.

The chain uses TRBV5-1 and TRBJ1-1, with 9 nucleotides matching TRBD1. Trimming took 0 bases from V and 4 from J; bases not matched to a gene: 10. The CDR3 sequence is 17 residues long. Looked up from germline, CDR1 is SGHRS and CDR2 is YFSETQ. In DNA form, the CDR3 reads TGCGCCAGCAGCTTGGCCGGGACAGGGCGGGGCGGCACTGAAGCTTTCTTT. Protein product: CASSLAGTGRGGTEAFF.

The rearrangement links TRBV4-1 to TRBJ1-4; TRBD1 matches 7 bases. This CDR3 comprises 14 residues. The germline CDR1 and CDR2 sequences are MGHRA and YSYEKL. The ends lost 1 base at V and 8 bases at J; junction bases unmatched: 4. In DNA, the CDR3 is TGCGCCAGCAGCCAAGGACAGGGTGGGGAAAAACTGTTTTTT. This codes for CASSQGQGGEKLFF.

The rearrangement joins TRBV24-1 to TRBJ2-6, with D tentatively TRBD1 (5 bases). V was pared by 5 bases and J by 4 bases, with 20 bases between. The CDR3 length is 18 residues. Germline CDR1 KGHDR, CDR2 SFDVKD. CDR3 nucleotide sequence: TGTGCCACCAGTGGGAAGGGGATCACGACGGCCGGGGCCAACGTCCTGACTTTC. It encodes CATSGKGITTAGANVLTF.

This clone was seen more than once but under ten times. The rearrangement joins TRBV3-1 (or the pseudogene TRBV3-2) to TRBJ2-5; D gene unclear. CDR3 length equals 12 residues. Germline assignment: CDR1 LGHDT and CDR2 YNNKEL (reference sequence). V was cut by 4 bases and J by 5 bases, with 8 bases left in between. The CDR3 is CASSRPRETQYF. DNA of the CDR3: TGTGCCAGCAGCCGTCCGCGGGAGACCCAGTACTTC.